The following is a TCR beta chain sequence with its context. The source of the sample is a study of blood T cell repertoires in COVID-19. Study information: Acute and convalescent COVID-19 samples came from the United States, Italy and Spain.

The data were produced by immunoSEQ multiplex PCR, yet TCRdb's version contains in-frame clones alone and is incomplete. This sample has a few hundred thousand clones, with roughly nine tenths found just once. With V trimmed by 6 bases and J by 7 bases, 11 bases remained unmatched. CDR1 and CDR2 (germline): WSHSY, SAAADI. The CDR3 is 15 residues long. The sample consisted of PBMCs or T cells enriched from blood (not recorded which). J is TRBJ1-5 and V is TRBV10-2; 8 bases are a match to TRBD1. The TCR sequence derives from a human donor in a cohort exposed to, infected with or recovered from COVID-19 (not recorded which). The donor label of this sample is uncertain. In nucleotides, the CDR3 is TGCGCCAGCAGCCCCGAGGACAGGGTAGGACAGCCCCAGCATTTT. It yields the protein CASSPEDRVGQPQHF.